The 12 T cell receptor beta chains below were found in one sample sequenced in a study of blood T cell repertoires in COVID-19 (TCRdb year 2020). The receptor library was made with the immunoSEQ multiplex PCR assay. Not all clones reach the TCRdb copy of this immuneACCESS table, which keeps in-frame sequences only. Checked studies attribute under half of the gap to unresolved V genes and leave the rest unexplained. Present in this sample are more than 95,000 clones, approximately 84% of which were seen just once. In total, the top ten clones hold 10% to 15% of the sample. Sequenced: peripheral blood. These receptors all stem from a human donor in a cohort sampled during active or convalescent COVID-19.

This sequence joins TRBV5-6 and TRBJ2-7, with a weak D call TRBD2 (6 bases). CDR1 is SGHDT, CDR2 YYEEEE, per germline. The germline V and J ends were trimmed by 4 bases and 3 bases, with 8 bases remaining between them. The CDR3 totals 12 residues. CDR3 amino acids: CASSPGVYEQYF. The CDR3 DNA is TGTGCCAGCAGCCCGGGGGTCTACGAGCAGTACTTC.

This chain uses TRBV28 with TRBJ2-2; 8 bases agree with TRBD1. V was pared by 6 bases and J by 6 bases, with 6 bases of the junction left unmatched. Germline V CDR1 and CDR2: MDHEN, SYDVKM. The CDR3 length is 14 residues. The CDR3 sequence is CASRRRTGPGELFF. CDR3 bases: TGTGCCAGCAGACGCCGGACAGGGCCCGGGGAGCTGTTTTTT.

On this clone itself: One junction end disagrees with the germline gene, perhaps due to a read error. V is TRBV11-3 and J is TRBJ2-1; tentatively, D is TRBD1 (6 bases). This CDR3 has 12 residues. In germline, CDR1 is SGHNT, CDR2 YENEEA. For the CDR3, the DNA is TGTGCCAGCAGCCTAGATAGGGGGGAGCAGTTCTTC. It yields the protein CASSLDRGEQFF.

The chain uses TRBV5-1 and TRBJ1-5; unclear D gene. Germline CDR1 reads SGHRS; CDR2 reads YFSETQ. Trimming removed 0 bases from V and 7 bases from J, with 11 bases in between. The CDR3 length is 14 residues. The CDR3 loop reads CASSLGPGRQPQHF. CDR3 sequence (DNA): TGCGCCAGCAGCTTGGGGCCAGGTAGGCAGCCCCAGCATTTT.

This chain links TRBV9 with TRBJ2-2; weak D call: TRBD2 (7 bases). V was shortened by 5 bases and J by 1 base, with 9 bases between the two germline ends. This CDR3 comprises 14 residues. The germline V gene encodes CDR1 SGDLS and CDR2 YYNGEE. The CDR3 region is CASRAGQNTGELFF. Here the CDR3 DNA reads TGTGCCAGCAGAGCGGGACAGAACACCGGGGAGCTGTTTTTT.

A word on this clone: Its ends do not fully match the called genes, so a read error is possible. This chain links TRBV7-2 with TRBJ2-1; D is undetermined. The CDR3 has 11 amino acids. Germline V gene lookup returns CDR1 SGHTA and CDR2 FQGNSA. CDR3 DNA: TGTGCCAGCAGCGTATACAATGAGCGGTTCTTC. Amino acids: CASSVYNERFF.

This rearrangement joins TRBV6-2 or TRBV6-3 to TRBJ1-5, with TRBD1 matching over 8 bases. Germline V gene lookup returns CDR1 MNHEY and CDR2 SVGEGT. The V segment lost 3 bases and the J segment 5 bases; nucleotides outside the gene matches: 6. This CDR3 contains 15 residues. CDR3 protein: CASSYGQGAHQPQHF. The CDR3 nucleotides are TGTGCCAGCAGTTATGGTCAGGGGGCACATCAGCCCCAGCATTTT.

The CDR3 reads CATSRGLTGTSRKLFF. CDR3 sequence (DNA): TGTGCCACCAGCAGGGGACTGACAGGGACCAGCAGAAAACTGTTTTTT. The gene calls are TRBV15 and TRBJ1-4; 7 positions match TRBD1. Germline values: CDR1 LNHNV, CDR2 YYDKDF (reference sequence). After removal of 3 bases from V and 10 bases from J, the junction contained 14 bases not matched to a gene. There are 16 residues in the CDR3.

The chain links TRBV24-1 to TRBJ1-2; 7 bases match TRBD1. Per germline, CDR1 KGHDR and CDR2 SFDVKD. The CDR3 length is 13 residues. V dropped 4 bases and J dropped 8; count of bases not matched to a gene: 6. CDR3 coding DNA: TGTGCCACCAGTGAAGGACAGGCAGGGGGCTACACCTTC. Amino acids: CATSEGQAGGYTF.

The chain carries TRBV30 and TRBJ2-7, with 7 bases aligning to TRBD1. The germline V gene has CDR1 GTSNPN and CDR2 SVGIG (reference sequence). CDR3 length equals 14 residues. V lost 1 base to trimming and J lost 2 bases; unmatched junction nucleotides: 5. In nucleotides, the CDR3 is TGTGCCTGGAGTGGGGGGACAGTTCCCTACGAGCAGTACTTC. Protein product: CAWSGGTVPYEQYF.

V and J are TRBV5-1 and TRBJ1-2; TRBD1 matches at 7 bases. Germline V lookup: CDR1 SGHRS, CDR2 YFSETQ. The junction had 2 bases not matched to a gene; V was cut back by 3 bases and J by 0 bases. CDR3 length equals 14 residues. This chain's CDR3 is CASSWGTANYGYTF. Written as DNA, the CDR3 is TGCGCCAGCAGCTGGGGGACAGCTAACTATGGCTACACCTTC.

The chain joins TRBV7-3 to TRBJ1-6; no clear D gene. In germline, CDR1 is SGHTA, CDR2 FQGTGA. The CDR3 is 14 residues long. The germline V and J ends were trimmed by 4 bases and 7 bases, with 11 bases remaining between them. CDR3 sequence reads: CASSSGVRNSPLHF. DNA for the CDR3: TGTGCCAGCAGCTCCGGGGTCCGAAATTCACCCCTCCACTTT. The variable domain in full, completed from reference TRBV7-3 and TRBJ1-6, reads GAGVSQTPSNKVTEKGKYVELRCDPISGHTALYWYRQSLGQGPEFLIYFQGTGAADDSGLPNDRFFAVRPEGSVSTLKIQRTERGDSAVYLCASSSGVRNSPLHFGNGTRLTVT.